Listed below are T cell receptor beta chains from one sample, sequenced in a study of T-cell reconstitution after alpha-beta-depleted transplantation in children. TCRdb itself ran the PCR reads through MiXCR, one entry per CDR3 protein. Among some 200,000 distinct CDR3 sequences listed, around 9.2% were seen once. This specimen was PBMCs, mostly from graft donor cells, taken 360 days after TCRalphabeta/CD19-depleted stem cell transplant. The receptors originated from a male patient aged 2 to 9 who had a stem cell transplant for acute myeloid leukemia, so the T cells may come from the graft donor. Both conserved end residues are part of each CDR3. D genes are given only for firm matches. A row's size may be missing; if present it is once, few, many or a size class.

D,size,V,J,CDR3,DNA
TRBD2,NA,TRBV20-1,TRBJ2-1,CSAERGEYNEQFF,TGCAGTGCTGAGCGGGGGGAGTACAATGAGCAGTTCTTC
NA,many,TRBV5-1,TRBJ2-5,CASSPGLRAYQETQYF,TGCGCCAGCAGCCCAGGACTGAGGGCCTACCAAGAGACCCAGTACTTC
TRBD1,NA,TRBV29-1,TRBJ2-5,CSVLRQGAQTQYF,TGCAGCGTCCTCCGACAGGGGGCGCAGACCCAGTACTTC
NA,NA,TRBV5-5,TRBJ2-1,CASSLVGSLYNEQFF,TGTGCCAGCAGCTTGGTCGGTAGTCTCTACAATGAGCAGTTCTTC
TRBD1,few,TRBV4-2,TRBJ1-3,CASSPRQGGGNLGNTIYF,TGTGCCAGCAGCCCCCGACAGGGAGGGGGGAACCTTGGAAACACCATATATTTT
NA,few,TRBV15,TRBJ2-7,CATSRDGPYEQYF,TGTGCCACCAGTCGGGACGGTCCCTACGAGCAGTACTTC
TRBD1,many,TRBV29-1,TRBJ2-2,CSVELRDRVNTGELFF,TGCAGCGTTGAGCTCCGGGACAGGGTGAACACCGGGGAGCTGTTTTTT
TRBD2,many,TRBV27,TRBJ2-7,CASSFAGRAGALSYEQYF,TGTGCCAGCAGTTTTGCAGGGAGAGCGGGAGCGCTCTCCTACGAGCAGTACTTC
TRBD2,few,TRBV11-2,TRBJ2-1,CASSIHPVGGGAYNEQFF,TGTGCCAGCAGCATTCACCCCGTCGGGGGGGGAGCCTACAATGAGCAGTTCTTC
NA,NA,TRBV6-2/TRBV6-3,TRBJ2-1,CASSYASVHNEQFF,TGTGCCAGCAGTTACGCTTCGGTTCACAATGAGCAGTTCTTC
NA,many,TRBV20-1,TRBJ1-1,CSAYPGHLNTEAFF,TGCAGTGCGTATCCGGGACATTTGAACACTGAAGCTTTCTTT
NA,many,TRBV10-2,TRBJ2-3,CASIRGDTQYF,TGCGCCAGCATTCGGGGGGATACGCAGTATTTT
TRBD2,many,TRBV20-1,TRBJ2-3,CSARDKAGGRDTQYF,TGCAGTGCTAGAGATAAAGCGGGGGGGCGAGATACGCAGTATTTT
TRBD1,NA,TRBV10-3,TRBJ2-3,CAISAGQGGGDTQYF,TGTGCCATCAGTGCGGGACAGGGGGGTGGAGATACGCAGTATTTT
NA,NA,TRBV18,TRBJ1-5,CASSLLGQRYQPQHF,TGTGCCAGCTCACTACTTGGACAGCGCTATCAGCCCCAGCATTTT